This TCR beta chain was sequenced for a study of T-cell reconstitution after alpha-beta-depleted transplantation in children. This clonotype was seen repeatedly, ten times or more. Antigen unknown. Unique molecular identifiers were incorporated into the prepared TCRbeta library. TCRdb recomputed calls from the PCR reads with MiXCR, one row per CDR3 protein. The sample yields 240,000 or so distinct CDR3 sequences, 8.2% seen once. V gave up 1 base and J gave up 7 bases; unmatched junction bases: 6. Germline V gene sequence: CDR1 SGHAT, CDR2 FQNNGV. There are 15 residues in the CDR3. The study, taken as a whole, reports: Counts and diversity of T cells one year after transplant came mostly from newly produced T cells.

The sequence derives from a male patient younger than 18 who had a stem cell transplant for acute lymphoblastic leukemia, so the T cells may come from the graft donor. The sample in question was PBMCs, mostly from graft donor cells, obtained 180 days after TCRalphabeta/CD19-depleted stem cell transplant. V and J are TRBV11-2 and TRBJ2-1; TRBD2 aligns across 8 bases. The CDR3 nucleotides are TGTGCCAGCAGCTTAGCGGGGGGGAAAGGGAATGAGCAGTTCTTC. It specifies CASSLAGGKGNEQFF.